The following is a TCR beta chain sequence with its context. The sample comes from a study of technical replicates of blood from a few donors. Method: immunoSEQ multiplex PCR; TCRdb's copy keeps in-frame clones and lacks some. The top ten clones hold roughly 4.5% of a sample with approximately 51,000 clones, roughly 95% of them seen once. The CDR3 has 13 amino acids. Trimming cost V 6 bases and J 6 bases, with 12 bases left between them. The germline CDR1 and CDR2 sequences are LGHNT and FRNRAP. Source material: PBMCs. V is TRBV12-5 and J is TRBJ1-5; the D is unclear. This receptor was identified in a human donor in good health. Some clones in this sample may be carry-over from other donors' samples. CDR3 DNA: TGTGCTAGTGGACCCCCAGGTGGTCAGCCCCAGCATTTT. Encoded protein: CASGPPGGQPQHF.